This passage covers 28 T cell receptor beta chains from one sample sequenced in a study of cytomegalovirus exposure and HLA in healthy donors (dated by TCRdb to the late 2010s). The library came from the immunoSEQ multiplex PCR assay. A mixture of 60 forward primers for TCR Vbeta segments and 13 reverse primers for TCR Jbeta segments was used in the multiplex PCR. In TCRdb, the immuneACCESS table is reduced to in-frame sequences with V and J assigned. These tables do not hold every clone; where another copy was compared, an unresolved V gene accounts for under half, and the others remain unexplained. The sample includes 150,000 or so clones, with 73% observed a single time. Of the sample, approximately 1.8% falls within the top ten clones. Sample: PBMCs. The origin of the receptors is a young woman in good health and CMV-seronegative.

The gene calls are TRBV7-9 and TRBJ2-7, with 12 bases fitting TRBD1. Looked up from germline, CDR1 is SEHNR and CDR2 is FQNEAQ (reference sequence). CDR3 length equals 17 residues. Trimming cost V 5 bases and J 4 bases; bases outside gene matches: 12. This CDR3 reads CASSPKDGTGGFYEQYF. The CDR3 DNA reads TGTGCCAGCAGCCCGAAGGATGGGACAGGGGGCTTTTACGAGCAGTACTTC.

This chain uses TRBV4-1 with TRBJ2-6, with D unresolved. CDR1 and CDR2 from the germline V gene are MGHRA and YSYEKL. The V end lost 0 bases, the J end lost 4 bases, and 16 bases lay between the germline ends. The CDR3 loop spans 18 amino acids. The CDR3, as DNA: TGCGCCAGCAGCCAAGATATGGCAAATAAACCGGGGGCCAACGTCCTGACTTTC. It specifies CASSQDMANKPGANVLTF.

This clone was picked up a small number of times. The chain is built from TRBV7-8 and TRBJ1-2, with D perhaps matching TRBD1 (5 bases). CDR1 is SGHVS, CDR2 FQNEAQ, per germline. V was shortened by 1 base and J by 4 bases, with 13 bases between the two germline ends. This CDR3 has 15 amino acids. The DNA for the CDR3 is TGTGCCAGCAGCTTAGGTTTCGGGGACTTCTATGGCTACACCTTC. The encoded protein is CASSLGFGDFYGYTF.

The chain carries TRBV7-2 and TRBJ2-3, with TRBD2 matching 13 bases. The CDR3 is made up of 17 amino acids. J gave up 0 bases and V 5 bases, and 5 bases lay outside the gene matches. Germline V lookup: CDR1 SGHTA, CDR2 FQGNSA. CDR3 region: CASSPRTSGGSTDTQYF. Here the CDR3 DNA reads TGTGCCAGCAGCCCCCGGACTAGCGGGGGTAGCACAGATACGCAGTATTTT.

The V call is TRBV4-1, the J call TRBJ2-1, with 8 bases fitting TRBD2. V trimming: 0 bases; J trimming: 7 bases; junction bases outside the gene matches: 11. This CDR3 has 17 residues. Germline V lookup: CDR1 MGHRA, CDR2 YSYEKL. CDR3 nucleotide sequence: TGCGCCAGCAGCCAAGATACGGGGACTAGTGGGGTGAATGAGCAGTTCTTC. This codes for CASSQDTGTSGVNEQFF.

This clone has at least ten counts. J is TRBJ1-4 and V is TRBV4-3; a possible D gene is TRBD1 (5 bases). With 1 base removed from V and 3 bases from J, the gap between germline ends came to 12 bases. Germline assignment: CDR1 LGHNA and CDR2 YSLEER. The CDR3 consists of 16 residues. The CDR3 nucleotides read TGCGCCAGCAGCCAAGCGTCCGGACATTCTAATGAAAAACTGTTTTTT. It codes for CASSQASGHSNEKLFF.

This chain connects TRBV28 to TRBJ2-5; D uncertain. Looked up from germline, CDR1 is MDHEN and CDR2 is SYDVKM. The CDR3 contains 11 residues. The V gene lost 7 bases and the J gene lost 2 bases, with 5 bases spanning the gap. CDR3 sequence: CASTQQETQYF. DNA of the CDR3: TGTGCCAGCACCCAGCAAGAGACCCAGTACTTC.

This clone has a single count. The chain links TRBV6-1 to TRBJ1-2, with 8 bases that match TRBD1. The V and J ends lost 7 bases and 5 bases, in that order; junction bases with no gene match: 12. The CDR3 runs 15 residues. The germline V gene encodes CDR1 MNHNS and CDR2 SASEGT. The DNA for the CDR3 is TGTGCCAGCAACCTAATGACAGGGGAGTCTTATGGCTACACCTTC. This codes for CASNLMTGESYGYTF.

This clone is deemed medium-sized. CDR3 region: CASSIAPPGTEAFF. CDR3 in DNA: TGTGCCAGTAGTATTGCCCCCCCGGGGACTGAAGCTTTCTTT. The rearrangement uses TRBV19 and TRBJ1-1; no clear D. V was pared by 3 bases and J by 5 bases, with 13 bases between. Germline CDR1 is LNHDA and CDR2 is SQIVND (reference sequence). This CDR3 has 14 residues.

The chain carries TRBV5-1 and TRBJ1-1; weak D call: TRBD1 (6 bases). The germline V gene has CDR1 SGHRS and CDR2 YFSETQ. V was trimmed by 3 bases and J by 4 bases, leaving 10 bases between them. The CDR3 has 13 residues. The CDR3 DNA sequence: TGCGCCAGCAGCTCCCAGGGGTCCACTGAAGCTTTCTTT. Translated: CASSSQGSTEAFF.

The chain is built from TRBV13 and TRBJ2-1; TRBD2 agrees at 7 bases. Germline lookup yields CDR1 PRHDT and CDR2 FYEKMQ (reference sequence). The V segment lost 4 bases and the J segment 11 bases; nucleotides outside the gene matches: 8. The CDR3 runs to 13 residues. For the CDR3, the DNA is TGTGCCAGCAGCTCAACTACTAGCGACCAGCAGTTCTTC. Amino acid sequence: CASSSTTSDQQFF. Using reference TRBV13 and TRBJ2-1 for the parts outside the CDR3, the full variable domain is AAGVIQSPRHLIKEKRETATLKCYPIPRHDTVYWYQQGPGQDPQFLISFYEKMQSDKGSIPDRFSAQQFSDYHSELNMSSLELGDSALYFCASSSTTSDQQFFGPGTRLTVL.

The chain has TRBV27 and TRBJ1-6; TRBD1 might be the D (5 bases). The CDR3 totals 14 residues. Germline CDR1 reads MNHEY; CDR2 reads SMNVEV (reference sequence). V was pared by 4 bases and J by 6 bases, with 10 bases between. The CDR3 protein is CASSWQGLNSPLHF. The CDR3 bases are TGTGCCAGCAGTTGGCAGGGCCTTAATTCACCCCTCCACTTT.

V is TRBV11-3 and J is TRBJ2-1; D possibly corresponds to TRBD2 (6 bases). This CDR3 has 14 amino acids. Germline lookup yields CDR1 SGHNT and CDR2 YENEEA. Trimming cost V 6 bases and J 6 bases, with 15 bases left between them. CDR3 sequence reads: CASRGGGVSNEQFF. The CDR3 coding sequence is TGTGCCAGCAGGGGAGGTGGAGTTAGCAATGAGCAGTTCTTC.

In its sample, this clone was seen a few times. The rearrangement links TRBV6-4 to TRBJ1-6; D call uncertain. V shed 7 bases and J shed 6 bases, with 10 bases lying between them. The CDR3 consists of 13 residues. Germline CDR1 and CDR2: MRHNA and SNTAGT. The CDR3 bases are TGTGCCAGCACTGGCAGGTTTAATTCACCCCTCCACTTT. It codes for CASTGRFNSPLHF.

The CDR3 spells CASSLLSGRELQETQYF. Written as DNA, the CDR3 is TGTGCCAGCAGCTTACTTTCCGGTAGAGAGCTGCAAGAGACCCAGTACTTC. V and J are TRBV7-2 and TRBJ2-5; the D is unclear. Germline loops: CDR1 SGHTA, CDR2 FQGNSA. This CDR3 has 17 residues. Trimming removed 2 bases at V and 2 bases at J, with 18 bases between.

V and J are TRBV11-2 and TRBJ1-5, with D tentatively TRBD1 (5 bases). Per germline, CDR1 SGHAT and CDR2 FQNNGV. The CDR3 is made up of 18 amino acids. The V and J ends lost 5 bases and 3 bases respectively, with 23 bases between them. CDR3 residues: CASSLSAGQGGPNQPQHF. The CDR3 nucleotides are TGTGCCAGCAGCCTTAGCGCTGGGCAGGGAGGGCCCAATCAGCCCCAGCATTTT. Based on the CDR3 plus reference TRBV11-2 and TRBJ1-5, the full variable domain is EAGVAQSPRYKIIEKRQSVAFWCNPISGHATLYWYQQILGQGPKLLIQFQNNGVVDDSQLPKDRFSAERLKGVDSTLKIQPAKLEDSAVYLCASSLSAGQGGPNQPQHFGDGTRLSIL.

The chain joins TRBV5-6 to TRBJ1-1, with a weak D call TRBD1 (5 bases). The germline V gene has CDR1 SGHDT and CDR2 YYEEEE. Trimming took off 4 bases at V and 1 base at J, with 14 bases between the two ends. The CDR3 has 15 residues. The CDR3: CASSRRQSGNTEAFF. The DNA of the CDR3 is TGTGCCAGCAGCCGAAGACAGTCTGGGAACACTGAAGCTTTCTTT.

This clone appeared a few times. The V and J genes are TRBV18 and TRBJ2-1; 7 bases are a match to TRBD2. The V segment lost 3 bases and the J segment 3 bases; nucleotides outside the gene matches: 2. Germline CDR1 and CDR2: KGHSH and LQKENI. The CDR3 has 14 amino acids. The CDR3 sequence is CASSPRGDYNEQFF. As DNA, the CDR3 is TGTGCCAGCTCACCTCGGGGGGACTACAATGAGCAGTTCTTC.

V and J are TRBV19 and TRBJ2-1; 11 bases fit TRBD1. J lost 10 bases, V lost 8 bases, and 19 bases had no gene match. Germline V CDR1 and CDR2: LNHDA, SQIVND (reference sequence). CDR3 length equals 17 residues. As DNA, the CDR3 is TGTGCCAGTGGTACCGGCACGGGACAGGGGGGTGTCGGGGAGCAGTTCTTC. Translated: CASGTGTGQGGVGEQFF.

This rearrangement joins TRBV25-1 to TRBJ2-2, with D possibly being TRBD2 (6 bases). V was pared by 0 bases and J by 7 bases, with 15 bases between. The CDR3 extends over 16 amino acids. The germline V gene encodes CDR1 MGHDK and CDR2 SYGVNS. CDR3 coding DNA: TGTGCCAGCAGTGAATATCACACGGGAGCGGGCGGGGAGCTGTTTTTT. Translated: CASSEYHTGAGGELFF.

This clone was recorded once. The rearrangement links TRBV4-3 to TRBJ2-2; weak D call: TRBD2 (5 bases). The CDR3 is 17 residues long. Germline CDR1 LGHNA, CDR2 YSLEER. Trimming shortened V by 1 base and J by 2 bases, and 14 bases separated the two germline ends. The CDR3 DNA reads as TGCGCCAGCAGCCAAGCCCTTCTAGCCCGCAACACCGGGGAGCTGTTTTTT. Amino acids: CASSQALLARNTGELFF.

This chain links TRBV4-2 with TRBJ2-1; D is unresolved. CDR1 LGHNA and CDR2 YNFKEQ come from the germline V gene. This CDR3 spans 16 amino acids. Trimming took 1 base from V and 3 from J, leaving 13 bases between them. For the CDR3, the DNA is TGTGCCAGCAGCCAAGCGGGTAGAGTTATCTACAATGAGCAGTTCTTC. Residues: CASSQAGRVIYNEQFF.

The rearrangement uses TRBV19 and TRBJ2-1; possible D gene TRBD2, 6 bases. Germline-derived CDR1 and CDR2 are LNHDA and SQIVND (reference sequence). Between the trimmed V and J ends, which lost 0 bases and 1 base, there was a span of 13 bases. This CDR3 is 17 amino acids long. The CDR3 loop reads CASSIDPPGRSYNEQFF. CDR3 bases: TGTGCCAGTAGTATAGATCCCCCGGGGAGGTCCTACAATGAGCAGTTCTTC.

This clone has only a few counts. The V gene is TRBV7-6, the J gene TRBJ2-2; 7 bases match TRBD2. V trimming: 1 base; J trimming: 1 base; junction bases outside the gene matches: 0. Germline V gives CDR1 SGHVS, CDR2 FNYEAQ. The CDR3 has 15 amino acids. CDR3 bases: TGTGCCAGCAGCTTAGGGACTAGGAACACCGGGGAGCTGTTTTTT. As protein: CASSLGTRNTGELFF.

CDR3 protein: CASSVDDRGASRAEAFF. CDR3 DNA sequence: TGTGCCAGCAGCGTAGACGACAGGGGCGCGTCTCGAGCTGAAGCTTTCTTT. The chain recombines TRBV9 with TRBJ1-1; TRBD1 matches at 8 bases. J gave up 6 bases and V 0 bases, and 13 bases lay outside the gene matches. Germline values: CDR1 SGDLS, CDR2 YYNGEE. The CDR3 has 17 amino acids.

V is TRBV18 and J is TRBJ1-1; the D gene is possibly TRBD1 (6 bases). Looked up from germline, CDR1 is KGHSH and CDR2 is LQKENI. Deletions cut 4 bases from V and 6 bases from J, with 15 bases between. The CDR3 sequence is 14 residues long. CDR3 in DNA: TGTGCCAGCTCACTCCACAGGGACGGCTCTGAAGCTTTCTTT. Its translation: CASSLHRDGSEAFF.

This chain connects TRBV6-6 to TRBJ1-1; D unclear. Germline V gene data show CDR1 as MNHNY and CDR2 as SVGAGI (reference sequence). This CDR3 comprises 14 residues. V lost 10 bases, J lost 1 base, and 16 bases lay in between. CDR3 amino acids: CATYSPSSNTEAFF. Written as DNA, the CDR3 is TGTGCCACCTACAGTCCAAGTTCGAACACTGAAGCTTTCTTT.

This clone was observed a handful of times. J is TRBJ1-1 and V is TRBV6-5; D may be TRBD1 (5 bases). The CDR3 totals 15 residues. Germline V lookup: CDR1 MNHEY, CDR2 SVGAGI. V gave up 0 bases and J gave up 6 bases, with 14 bases separating them. CDR3 region: CASSYSFLQDAEAFF. CDR3 sequence (DNA): TGTGCCAGCAGTTACTCTTTTCTACAGGACGCTGAAGCTTTCTTT.